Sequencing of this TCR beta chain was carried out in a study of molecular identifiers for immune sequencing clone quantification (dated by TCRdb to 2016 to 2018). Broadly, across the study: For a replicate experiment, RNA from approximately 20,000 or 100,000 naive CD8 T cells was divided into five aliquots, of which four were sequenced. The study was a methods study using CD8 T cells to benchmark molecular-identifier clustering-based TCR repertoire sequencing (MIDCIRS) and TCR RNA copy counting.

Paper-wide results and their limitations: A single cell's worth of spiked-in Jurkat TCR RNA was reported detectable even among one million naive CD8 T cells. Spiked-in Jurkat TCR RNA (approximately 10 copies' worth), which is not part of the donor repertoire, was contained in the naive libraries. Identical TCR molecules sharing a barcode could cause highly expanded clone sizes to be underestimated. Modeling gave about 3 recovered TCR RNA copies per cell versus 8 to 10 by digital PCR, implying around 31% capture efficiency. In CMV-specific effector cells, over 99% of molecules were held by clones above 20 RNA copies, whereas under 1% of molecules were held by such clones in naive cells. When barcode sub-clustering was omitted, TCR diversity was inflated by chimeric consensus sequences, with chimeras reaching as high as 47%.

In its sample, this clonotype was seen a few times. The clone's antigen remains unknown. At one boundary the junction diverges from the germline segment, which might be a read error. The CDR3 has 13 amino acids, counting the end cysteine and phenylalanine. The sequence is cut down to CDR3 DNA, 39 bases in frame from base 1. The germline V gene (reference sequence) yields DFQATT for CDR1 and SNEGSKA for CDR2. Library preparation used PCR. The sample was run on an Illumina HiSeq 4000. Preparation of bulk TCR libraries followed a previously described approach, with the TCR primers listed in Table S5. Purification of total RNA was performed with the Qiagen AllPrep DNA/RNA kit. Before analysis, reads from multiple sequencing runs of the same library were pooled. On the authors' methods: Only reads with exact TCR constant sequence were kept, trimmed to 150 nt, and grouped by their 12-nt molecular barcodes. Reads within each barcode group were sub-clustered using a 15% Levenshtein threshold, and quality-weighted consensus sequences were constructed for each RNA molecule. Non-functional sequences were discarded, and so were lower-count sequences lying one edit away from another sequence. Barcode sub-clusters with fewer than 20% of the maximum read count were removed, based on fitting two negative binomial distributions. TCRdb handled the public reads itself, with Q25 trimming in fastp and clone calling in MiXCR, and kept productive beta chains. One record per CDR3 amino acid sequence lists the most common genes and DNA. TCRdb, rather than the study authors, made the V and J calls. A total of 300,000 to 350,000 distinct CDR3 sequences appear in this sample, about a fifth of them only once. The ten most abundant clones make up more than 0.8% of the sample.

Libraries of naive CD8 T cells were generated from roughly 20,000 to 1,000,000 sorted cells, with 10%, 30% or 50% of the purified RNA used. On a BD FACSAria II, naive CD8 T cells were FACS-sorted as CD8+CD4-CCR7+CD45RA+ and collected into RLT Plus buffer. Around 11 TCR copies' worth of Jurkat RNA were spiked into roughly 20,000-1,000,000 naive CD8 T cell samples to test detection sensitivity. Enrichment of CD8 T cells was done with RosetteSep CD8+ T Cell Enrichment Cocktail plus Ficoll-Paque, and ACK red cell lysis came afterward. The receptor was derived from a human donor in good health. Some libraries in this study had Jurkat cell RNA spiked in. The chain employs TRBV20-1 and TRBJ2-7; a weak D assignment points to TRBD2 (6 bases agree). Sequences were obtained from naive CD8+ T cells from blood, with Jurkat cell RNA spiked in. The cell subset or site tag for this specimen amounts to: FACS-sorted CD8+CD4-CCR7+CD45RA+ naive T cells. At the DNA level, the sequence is TGCAGTGCTAGGTGGGGGGTCTCCTTCGAGCAGTACTTC. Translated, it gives CSARWGVSFEQYF.